A selection of T cell receptor beta chains follows, all from one sample in a study of blood T cells in healthy people across ages. TCRdb re-derived calls from the 5' RACE reads in MiXCR, one entry per CDR3 protein. The sample consists of about 1,400,000 distinct CDR3 sequences, roughly 60% of them appearing once. Sequenced: blood. The origin of the receptors is a man aged 18-30 years in good health. CDR3s include the opening cysteine and the closing phenylalanine or tryptophan. A D gene is named only where the DNA matches it firmly. Not every row has a clone size; where given, it reads once, few, many or a size class.

clone_size	j_call	v_call	d_call	cdr3_aa	cdr3_nt
few	TRBJ2-7	TRBV5-6	TRBD1	CASSSTQGVSYEQYF	TGTGCCAGCAGCTCCACGCAGGGGGTATCCTACGAGCAGTACTTC
-	TRBJ2-1	TRBV9	-	CASSVDNRGRSLKFF	TGTGCCAGCAGCGTAGATAATCGGGGGCGCTCTCTTAAGTTCTTC
few	TRBJ1-5	TRBV4-1	-	CASSQGHFSNQPQHF	TGCGCCAGCAGCCAGGGACACTTTAGCAATCAGCCCCAGCATTTT
-	TRBJ1-2	TRBV7-8	TRBD1	CASSLAFRDRGRNNYGYTF	TGTGCCAGCAGCTTAGCATTCCGGGACAGGGGGCGGAATAACTATGGCTACACCTTC
-	TRBJ2-7	TRBV20-1	TRBD1	CSAMSGTGGELNEQYF	TGCAGTGCTATGTCCGGGACAGGGGGCGAATTGAACGAGCAGTACTTC
few	TRBJ2-5	TRBV27	-	CASGRGGWETQYF	TGTGCCAGCGGAAGGGGGGGTTGGGAGACCCAGTACTTC
-	TRBJ2-7	TRBV20-1	-	CSSEPLTYEQYF	TGCAGCTCGGAGCCTCTCACCTACGAGCAGTACTTC
-	TRBJ2-3	TRBV4-3	TRBD2	CASSQGPGLAVADTQYF	TGCGCCAGCAGCCAAGGCCCGGGACTAGCGGTTGCAGATACGCAGTATTTT
-	TRBJ2-6	TRBV19	-	CASSIDAGTGANVLTF	TGTGCCAGTAGTATAGATGCCGGGACTGGGGCCAACGTCCTGACTTTC
-	TRBJ2-1	TRBV29-1	TRBD1	CSAPPTGTGENEQFF	TGCAGCGCCCCACCGACCGGGACAGGGGAAAATGAGCAGTTCTTC
-	TRBJ2-1	TRBV6-1	-	CASKATYNEQFF	TGTGCCAGCAAAGCCACCTACAATGAGCAGTTCTTC
-	TRBJ2-3	TRBV4-2	-	CASSQVNSPDTQYF	TGTGCCAGCAGCCAAGTTAACAGTCCAGATACGCAGTATTTT
-	TRBJ1-2	TRBV4-1	-	CASSPFTGDWEGYTF	TGCGCCAGCAGCCCTTTTACAGGAGATTGGGAAGGCTACACCTTC
few	TRBJ1-6	TRBV20-1	-	CSARDQGRNSPLHF	TGCAGTGCTAGAGATCAGGGGAGAAATTCACCCCTCCACTTT
-	TRBJ2-7	TRBV6-2/TRBV6-3	TRBD1	CASSYSPRDRVSYEQYF	TGTGCCAGCAGTTACTCCCCCAGGGACAGGGTCTCCTACGAGCAGTACTTC
-	TRBJ1-1	TRBV29-1	-	CGVDLGEAFF	TGCGGCGTTGATTTAGGGGAAGCTTTCTTT
-	TRBJ2-7	TRBV6-5	-	CASSSPRQASYEQYF	TGTGCCAGCAGTTCACCGCGACAGGCCTCCTACGAGCAGTACTTC
-	TRBJ2-1	TRBV18	-	CASSPRSSVGVSNEQFF	TGTGCCAGCTCACCTCGTAGTAGCGTGGGCGTTTCTAATGAGCAGTTCTTC
-	TRBJ1-2	TRBV6-2/TRBV6-3	-	CASNKQGEAYGYTF	TGTGCCAGCAATAAACAGGGAGAGGCTTATGGCTACACCTTC
once	TRBJ2-1	TRBV7-2	TRBD2	CASSRASSGGNEQFF	TGTGCCAGCAGCCGGGCTTCCAGCGGGGGCAATGAGCAGTTCTTC
-	TRBJ2-3	TRBV6-1	-	CASSEIWGTDTQYF	TGTGCCAGCAGTGAAATTTGGGGCACAGATACGCAGTATTTT
-	TRBJ2-5	TRBV6-1	-	CASSRTNEGGLSQETQYF	TGTGCCAGCAGCAGAACCAACGAGGGGGGACTTTCCCAAGAGACCCAGTACTTC
-	TRBJ2-7	TRBV7-2	-	CASSLALNSYEQYF	TGTGCCAGCAGCTTAGCACTGAACTCCTACGAGCAGTACTTC
-	TRBJ1-2	TRBV7-9	-	CASSPGWGRGYGYTF	TGTGCCAGCAGCCCGGGCTGGGGGCGAGGCTATGGCTACACCTTC
-	TRBJ2-3	TRBV29-1	-	CSVDAYTQYF	TGCAGCGTTGATGCTTATACGCAGTATTTT
-	TRBJ2-5	TRBV7-2	TRBD2	CASSFSAGGDPQYF	TGTGCCAGCAGCTTTTCGGCGGGAGGGGATCCCCAGTACTTC
once	TRBJ2-5	TRBV20-1	TRBD2	CSARTLARVQQYF	TGCAGTGCTAGAACACTAGCGAGAGTGCAGCAGTACTTC
few	TRBJ1-2	TRBV29-1	-	CSVVSGRDVSYGYTF	TGCAGCGTTGTGAGTGGGCGAGATGTGTCCTATGGCTACACCTTC
once	TRBJ2-4	TRBV5-1	TRBD2	CASSELLAGVAKNIQYF	TGCGCCAGCAGCGAATTGCTAGCGGGAGTTGCCAAAAACATTCAGTACTTC
-	TRBJ1-2	TRBV30	-	CAWSETGYYGYTF	TGTGCCTGGAGTGAAACAGGGTATTATGGCTACACCTTC
once	TRBJ2-3	TRBV29-1	TRBD2	CSVAGLAGGTDTQYF	TGCAGCGTTGCAGGGCTAGCGGGGGGAACAGATACGCAGTATTTT
-	TRBJ2-1	TRBV6-2/TRBV6-3	TRBD2	CASSYLSSGGAYTLNEQFF	TGTGCCAGCAGTTACTTGTCTAGCGGGGGGGCGTATACCCTCAATGAGCAGTTCTTC
-	TRBJ2-3	TRBV20-1	TRBD2	CSARAAGRGDTQYF	TGCAGTGCGAGGGCCGCGGGGAGGGGAGATACGCAGTATTTT
few	TRBJ2-7	TRBV29-1	-	CSVDRTNDEQYF	TGCAGCGTTGATCGGACTAACGACGAGCAGTACTTC
-	TRBJ2-1	TRBV2	TRBD2	CASRDRLAGGLNEQFF	TGTGCCAGCAGAGATCGACTAGCGGGAGGGCTCAATGAGCAGTTCTTC
few	TRBJ2-1	TRBV7-9	-	CASTLGWEQFF	TGTGCCAGCACCTTGGGTTGGGAGCAGTTCTTC
-	TRBJ2-2	TRBV5-5	-	CASSLVGRGNTGELFF	TGTGCCAGCAGCTTGGTGGGGCGGGGGAACACCGGGGAGCTGTTTTTT
-	TRBJ2-7	TRBV11-2	-	CASSLSVVPTYEQYF	TGTGCCAGCAGCTTGTCTGTAGTACCGACCTACGAGCAGTACTTC
-	TRBJ1-1	TRBV28	-	CASSPSDGRGEAFF	TGTGCCAGCAGTCCATCCGATGGACGGGGTGAAGCTTTCTTT
-	TRBJ2-7	TRBV10-3	-	CAISDFVAGETRMEQYF	TGTGCCATCAGTGACTTTGTGGCAGGGGAGACACGAATGGAGCAGTACTTC
-	TRBJ2-3	TRBV12-3/TRBV12-4	-	CASSLVFREAQYF	TGTGCCAGCAGTTTAGTTTTCCGGGAAGCGCAGTATTTT
-	TRBJ2-7	TRBV10-3	-	CAISKKAYEQYF	TGTGCCATCAGTAAAAAAGCCTACGAGCAGTACTTC
-	TRBJ2-7	TRBV2	TRBD1	CASMGTESSYEQYF	TGTGCCAGCATGGGGACAGAGAGCTCCTACGAGCAGTACTTC
-	TRBJ2-1	TRBV7-7	-	CASSPRLVLNPNEQFF	TGTGCCAGCAGCCCCCGACTAGTCCTTAATCCCAATGAGCAGTTCTTC
-	TRBJ2-3	TRBV6-5	TRBD1	CASSEQGSSTDTQYF	TGTGCCAGCAGTGAACAGGGGTCCTCGACAGATACGCAGTATTTT
-	TRBJ2-5	TRBV28	-	CASSQWTAQIETQYF	TGTGCCAGCAGCCAATGGACCGCCCAGATAGAGACCCAGTACTTC
-	TRBJ1-1	TRBV7-9	-	CASSSLSMNTEAFF	TGTGCCAGCAGCTCTCTGAGCATGAACACTGAAGCTTTCTTT
-	TRBJ1-1	TRBV4-2	-	CASSQDRFMNTEAFF	TGTGCCAGCAGCCAAGATCGGTTCATGAACACTGAAGCTTTCTTT
-	TRBJ2-7	TRBV20-1	-	CSATAGGDEQYF	TGCAGTGCTACTGCTGGGGGCGACGAGCAGTACTTC
-	TRBJ2-1	TRBV28	-	CASSPPLATEQFF	TGTGCCAGCAGTCCCCCTCTAGCAACCGAGCAGTTCTTC
-	TRBJ1-1	TRBV6-6	-	CAALDGAEGAFF	TGTGCAGCCCTGGACGGTGCTGAGGGGGCTTTCTTT
-	TRBJ2-5	TRBV20-1	-	CSSRDPTAVTQYF	TGCAGTTCTAGAGACCCGACAGCCGTGACCCAGTACTTC